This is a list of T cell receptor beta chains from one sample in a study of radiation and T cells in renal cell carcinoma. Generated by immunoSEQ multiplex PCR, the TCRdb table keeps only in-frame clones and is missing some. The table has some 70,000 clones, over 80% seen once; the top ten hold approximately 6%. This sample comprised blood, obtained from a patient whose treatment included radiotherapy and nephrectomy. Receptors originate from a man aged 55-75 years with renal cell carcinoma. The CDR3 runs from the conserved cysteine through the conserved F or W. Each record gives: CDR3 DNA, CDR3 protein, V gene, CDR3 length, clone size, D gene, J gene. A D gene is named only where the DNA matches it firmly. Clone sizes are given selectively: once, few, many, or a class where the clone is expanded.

CDR3 DNA: TGTGCCAGCAGTTACCGACAGCCCCAGCATTTT
CDR3 protein: CASSYRQPQHF
V gene: TRBV28
CDR3 length: 11
clone size: few
D gene: .
J gene: TRBJ1-5

CDR3 DNA: TGTGCCTGGATCTTTGAGGGGGCTATTAACTATGGCTACACCTTC
CDR3 protein: CAWIFEGAINYGYTF
V gene: TRBV30
CDR3 length: 15
clone size: once
D gene: TRBD1
J gene: TRBJ1-2

CDR3 DNA: TGTGCCAGCAGCTCGAACGAGGGGGGGACAGAGATCTACGAGCAGTACTTC
CDR3 protein: CASSSNEGGTEIYEQYF
V gene: TRBV7-4
CDR3 length: 17
clone size: once
D gene: .
J gene: TRBJ2-7

CDR3 DNA: TGCGCCAGCAGGCGTGGACTAGCGGGAGGGCCGTGGGAGGAGACCCAGTACTTC
CDR3 protein: CASRRGLAGGPWEETQYF
V gene: TRBV4-1
CDR3 length: 18
clone size: few
D gene: TRBD2
J gene: TRBJ2-5

CDR3 DNA: TGTGCCACCAAGCCTAATCAGCAGTTCTTC
CDR3 protein: CATKPNQQFF
V gene: TRBV15
CDR3 length: 10
clone size: .
D gene: .
J gene: TRBJ2-1

CDR3 DNA: TGTGCCAGCAGTTTCCCGACAGGGCACAACGAGCAGTACTTC
CDR3 protein: CASSFPTGHNEQYF
V gene: TRBV28
CDR3 length: 14
clone size: .
D gene: TRBD1
J gene: TRBJ2-7

CDR3 DNA: TGTGCCATCAACAGCGGGAGGCGCGCCGGGGAGCTGTTTTTT
CDR3 protein: CAINSGRRAGELFF
V gene: TRBV28
CDR3 length: 14
clone size: .
D gene: TRBD2
J gene: TRBJ2-2

CDR3 DNA: TGTGCCAGCAGTTTAAGGAGGACTAGCGGCACAGATACGCAGTATTTT
CDR3 protein: CASSLRRTSGTDTQYF
V gene: TRBV27
CDR3 length: 16
clone size: .
D gene: TRBD2
J gene: TRBJ2-3

CDR3 DNA: TGCGCCAGCAGCCCGAGCTCCTACAATGAGCAGTTCTTC
CDR3 protein: CASSPSSYNEQFF
V gene: TRBV5-1
CDR3 length: 13
clone size: .
D gene: .
J gene: TRBJ2-1

CDR3 DNA: TGTGCCAGCTCACCACCGCAGGGAATCAAGCAGTTCTTC
CDR3 protein: CASSPPQGIKQFF
V gene: TRBV18
CDR3 length: 13
clone size: .
D gene: .
J gene: TRBJ2-1

CDR3 DNA: TGCGCCAGCAGCCCCATGGGACAGGATGACACTGAAGCTTTCTTT
CDR3 protein: CASSPMGQDDTEAFF
V gene: TRBV5-1
CDR3 length: 15
clone size: few
D gene: TRBD1
J gene: TRBJ1-1

CDR3 DNA: TGTGCCAGCAGGTTTACAGGGACAGTTGAAGCTTTCTTT
CDR3 protein: CASRFTGTVEAFF
V gene: TRBV6-1
CDR3 length: 13
clone size: .
D gene: TRBD1
J gene: TRBJ1-1

CDR3 DNA: TGTGCCAGCAGCCAAGGCTGGGCCTCCTACAATGAGCAGTTCTTC
CDR3 protein: CASSQGWASYNEQFF
V gene: TRBV4-2
CDR3 length: 15
clone size: .
D gene: .
J gene: TRBJ2-1

CDR3 DNA: TGTGCCAGCAGCCATAGCGGGTCCTACAATGAGCAGTTCTTC
CDR3 protein: CASSHSGSYNEQFF
V gene: TRBV5-4
CDR3 length: 14
clone size: once
D gene: TRBD2
J gene: TRBJ2-1

CDR3 DNA: TGCAGCGTTAAAGGTTGGGGAAACACCGGGGAGCTGTTTTTT
CDR3 protein: CSVKGWGNTGELFF
V gene: TRBV29-1
CDR3 length: 14
clone size: .
D gene: .
J gene: TRBJ2-2

CDR3 DNA: TGTGCCAGCAGGAGACAGGGGACAGCCTACGAGCAGTACTTC
CDR3 protein: CASRRQGTAYEQYF
V gene: TRBV2
CDR3 length: 14
clone size: .
D gene: TRBD1
J gene: TRBJ2-7

CDR3 DNA: TGTGCCAGCAGCTCCGTGGGACGTGGAAACTACGAGCAGTACTTC
CDR3 protein: CASSSVGRGNYEQYF
V gene: TRBV5-4
CDR3 length: 15
clone size: .
D gene: .
J gene: TRBJ2-7

CDR3 DNA: TGTGCCAGCAGCCAGAACTTGGGACTCCCCGGTCGGTACGAGCAGTACTTC
CDR3 protein: CASSQNLGLPGRYEQYF
V gene: TRBV7-6
CDR3 length: 17
clone size: many
D gene: .
J gene: TRBJ2-7

CDR3 DNA: TGTGCCAGCAGCCAAGACCGGGGGGGACTTGGACCGGAAACTAATGAAAAACTGTTTTTT
CDR3 protein: CASSQDRGGLGPETNEKLFF
V gene: TRBV4-2
CDR3 length: 20
clone size: many
D gene: .
J gene: TRBJ1-4

CDR3 DNA: TGTGCCAGCGCCACCGGGACTAGCGGCACAGATACGCAGTATTTT
CDR3 protein: CASATGTSGTDTQYF
V gene: TRBV9
CDR3 length: 15
clone size: .
D gene: TRBD2
J gene: TRBJ2-3

CDR3 DNA: TGCGCCAGCAGCTTGGAGGGACAGCACTATGGCTACACCTTC
CDR3 protein: CASSLEGQHYGYTF
V gene: TRBV5-1
CDR3 length: 14
clone size: few
D gene: TRBD1
J gene: TRBJ1-2

CDR3 DNA: TGTGCCAGCAGCTCGAGGGGGGGTCAGCCCCAGCATTTT
CDR3 protein: CASSSRGGQPQHF
V gene: TRBV7-3
CDR3 length: 13
clone size: few
D gene: .
J gene: TRBJ1-5

CDR3 DNA: TGTGCCAGCAGCCAAGGACTGACCTCTGGAAACACCATATATTTT
CDR3 protein: CASSQGLTSGNTIYF
V gene: TRBV5-5
CDR3 length: 15
clone size: .
D gene: .
J gene: TRBJ1-3

CDR3 DNA: TGTGCCAGCAGTGCAGGGGGCGGGGGATCCTATGGCTACACCTTC
CDR3 protein: CASSAGGGGSYGYTF
V gene: TRBV28
CDR3 length: 15
clone size: .
D gene: TRBD1
J gene: TRBJ1-2

CDR3 DNA: TGTGCCAGCAGCGTAGCCCCTTTCACGGCTGGGGAGCTGTTTTTT
CDR3 protein: CASSVAPFTAGELFF
V gene: TRBV9
CDR3 length: 15
clone size: .
D gene: .
J gene: TRBJ2-2

CDR3 DNA: TGTGCCAGCAGCTTAGTGGGCAGGCCCAACTATGGCTACACCTTC
CDR3 protein: CASSLVGRPNYGYTF
V gene: TRBV13
CDR3 length: 15
clone size: few
D gene: .
J gene: TRBJ1-2

CDR3 DNA: TGTGCCAGCAGAGATCCGGGACAGAGTCGTTCCGGGGAGCTGTTTTTT
CDR3 protein: CASRDPGQSRSGELFF
V gene: TRBV27
CDR3 length: 16
clone size: .
D gene: TRBD1
J gene: TRBJ2-2

CDR3 DNA: TGTGCCAGCAGCGCCAAATTCTCCGGGACCACGACCCCACCTTTT
CDR3 protein: CASSAKFSGTTTPPF
V gene: TRBV7-2
CDR3 length: 15
clone size: .
D gene: .
J gene: TRBJ2-3

CDR3 DNA: TGTGCCAGCAGCCCCATGGGGGGGGAGTACGAGCAGTACTTC
CDR3 protein: CASSPMGGEYEQYF
V gene: TRBV7-3
CDR3 length: 14
clone size: large
D gene: TRBD2
J gene: TRBJ2-7

CDR3 DNA: TGTGCCAGCAGACCCGGGACAGGTTATCCCAGCACAGATACGCAGTATTTT
CDR3 protein: CASRPGTGYPSTDTQYF
V gene: TRBV28
CDR3 length: 17
clone size: .
D gene: TRBD1
J gene: TRBJ2-3

CDR3 DNA: TGTGCCAGCAGCCTTGGCCCCCCGGGACTAGCGGGAGGGCCTGGGCAGTACTTC
CDR3 protein: CASSLGPPGLAGGPGQYF
V gene: TRBV7-6
CDR3 length: 18
clone size: .
D gene: TRBD2
J gene: TRBJ2-7

CDR3 DNA: TGTGCCAGCAGCCTGTTCAGCTCCTACGAGCAGTACTTC
CDR3 protein: CASSLFSSYEQYF
V gene: TRBV7-2
CDR3 length: 13
clone size: .
D gene: .
J gene: TRBJ2-7

CDR3 DNA: TGTGCCACCAGCACCTTCAGGGAATCCGATGGAAACACCATATATTTT
CDR3 protein: CATSTFRESDGNTIYF
V gene: TRBV15
CDR3 length: 16
clone size: once
D gene: .
J gene: TRBJ1-3

CDR3 DNA: TGTGCCAGCAGTTACCGAGGGGACGAGCAGTACTTC
CDR3 protein: CASSYRGDEQYF
V gene: TRBV6-6
CDR3 length: 12
clone size: .
D gene: .
J gene: TRBJ2-7

CDR3 DNA: TGTGCCAGCAGCGTAGCGGCGGGAGTTTTCTACGAGCAGTACTTC
CDR3 protein: CASSVAAGVFYEQYF
V gene: TRBV9
CDR3 length: 15
clone size: .
D gene: TRBD2
J gene: TRBJ2-7